This TCR beta chain was obtained from a study of radiotherapy plus CTLA-4 blockade in lung cancer. Germline V lookup: CDR1 SGHVS, CDR2 FQNEAQ. V lost 5 bases, J lost 8 bases, and 13 bases stayed unmatched. This CDR3 comprises 15 residues. The table came from immunoSEQ multiplex PCR; TCRdb's copy has only in-frame clones and leaves some out. Of approximately 82,000 clones listed, approximately 82% are singletons. The rearrangement links TRBV7-8 to TRBJ1-1; 8 nucleotides line up with TRBD1. This specimen consisted of peripheral blood, obtained from a patient treated with radiotherapy plus ipilimumab. The origin of this receptor is a human donor with non-small cell lung cancer that progressed on radiotherapy plus ipilimumab. The CDR3 spells CASSPRQGPTFEAFF. DNA of the CDR3: TGTGCCAGCAGCCCCCGACAGGGGCCAACCTTCGAAGCTTTCTTT.